This T cell receptor beta chain originates from a study of cytomegalovirus exposure and HLA in healthy donors. PCR involved 60 Vbeta and 13 Jbeta primers. TCRdb keeps only in-frame clones here, not all; method: immunoSEQ multiplex PCR. The sample includes about 190,000 clones, roughly 75% of them seen just once. V lost 3 bases and J lost 0, with 9 bases in between. In germline, CDR1 is ENHRY, CDR2 SYGVKD. The CDR3 runs 14 residues. This sequence originates from a man younger than 40 in good health and CMV-seropositive. This rearrangement joins TRBV10-3 to TRBJ2-7, with no clear D. Sequencing used PBMCs. CDR3 loop: CAISDPEVSYEQYF. CDR3 DNA sequence: TGTGCCATCAGTGACCCCGAGGTCTCCTACGAGCAGTACTTC.